The sequence of this T cell receptor beta chain was determined in a study of glioma-infiltrating T cells. Study-level background: Target coverage was about 4.5- to 11-fold for roughly one million blood T cells.

For this clonotype: Since no conserved phenylalanine or tryptophan closes the CDR3, a read error is the likely cause.

Using RNA template, CDR3s of TCR alpha and beta were amplified with iRepertoire arm-PCR. Input was roughly 85-450 ng of tissue mRNA or PBMC total RNA. TCRdb passed the multiplex PCR reads through MiXCR, listing each CDR3 protein once. This table has more than 350,000 distinct CDR3 sequences, around 38% appearing once. The germline V gene encodes CDR1 SNHLY and CDR2 FYNNEI. The CDR3 is 14 residues long. Trimming pared 5 bases from V and 2 bases from J, leaving 12 bases between. This sequence originates from a human donor with low-grade glioma or glioblastoma, undergoing nonglioma brain surgery, or in good health (not recorded which). The V and J genes are TRBV2 and TRBJ1-1; a possible D gene is TRBD1 (5 bases). Sequenced sample: glioma tissue, nonneoplastic brain tissue, or PBMCs (not recorded which). The CDR3 reads CASSYSGGNTEAFL. CDR3 DNA sequence: TGTGCCAGCAGTTATTCTGGGGGTAACACTGAAGCTTTCCTT.